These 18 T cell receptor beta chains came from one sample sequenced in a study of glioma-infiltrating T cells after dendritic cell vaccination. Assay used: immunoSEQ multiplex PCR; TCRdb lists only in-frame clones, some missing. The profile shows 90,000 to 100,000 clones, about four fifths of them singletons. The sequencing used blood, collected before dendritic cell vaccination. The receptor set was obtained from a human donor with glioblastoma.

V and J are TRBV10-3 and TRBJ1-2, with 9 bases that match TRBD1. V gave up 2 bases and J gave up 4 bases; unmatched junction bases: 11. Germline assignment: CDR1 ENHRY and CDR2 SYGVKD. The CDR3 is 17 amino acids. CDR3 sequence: CAISETGQGIRAYGYTF. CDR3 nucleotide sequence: TGTGCCATCAGTGAGACTGGACAGGGGATTCGAGCCTATGGCTACACCTTC.

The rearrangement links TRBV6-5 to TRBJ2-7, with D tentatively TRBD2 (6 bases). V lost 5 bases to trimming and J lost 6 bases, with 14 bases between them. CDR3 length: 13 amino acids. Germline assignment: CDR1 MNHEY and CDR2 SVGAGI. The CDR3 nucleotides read TGTGCCAGCAGTGTAATGGTGGGGGGCGAGCAGTACTTC. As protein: CASSVMVGGEQYF.

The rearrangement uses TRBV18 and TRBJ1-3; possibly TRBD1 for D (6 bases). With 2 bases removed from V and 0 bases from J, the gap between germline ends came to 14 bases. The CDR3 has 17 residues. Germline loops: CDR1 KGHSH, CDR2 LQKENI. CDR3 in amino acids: CASSPWGGTDSGNTIYF. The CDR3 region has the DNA TGTGCCAGCTCACCATGGGGGGGCACCGACTCTGGAAACACCATATATTTT.

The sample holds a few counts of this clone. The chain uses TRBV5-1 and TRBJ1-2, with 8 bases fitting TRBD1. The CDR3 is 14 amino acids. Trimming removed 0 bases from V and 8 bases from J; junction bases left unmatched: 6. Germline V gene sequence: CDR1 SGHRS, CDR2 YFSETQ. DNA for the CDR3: TGCGCCAGCAGCTTGGCCACACAGGGGGAAGGCTACACCTTC. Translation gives CASSLATQGEGYTF.

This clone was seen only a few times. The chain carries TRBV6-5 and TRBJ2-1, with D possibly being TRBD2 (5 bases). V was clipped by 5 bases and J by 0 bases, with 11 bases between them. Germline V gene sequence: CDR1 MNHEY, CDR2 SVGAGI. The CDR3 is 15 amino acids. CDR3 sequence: CASSGSGSSYNEQFF. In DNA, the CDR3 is TGTGCCAGCAGTGGGAGCGGCAGCTCCTACAATGAGCAGTTCTTC.

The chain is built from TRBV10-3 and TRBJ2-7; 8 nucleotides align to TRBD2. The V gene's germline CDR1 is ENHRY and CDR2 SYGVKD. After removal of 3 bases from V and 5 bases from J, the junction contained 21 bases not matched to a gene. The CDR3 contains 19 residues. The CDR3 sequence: CAISDPRMIKAGEGHEQYF. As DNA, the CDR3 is TGTGCCATCAGTGACCCCCGAATGATTAAAGCGGGAGAAGGCCACGAGCAGTACTTC.

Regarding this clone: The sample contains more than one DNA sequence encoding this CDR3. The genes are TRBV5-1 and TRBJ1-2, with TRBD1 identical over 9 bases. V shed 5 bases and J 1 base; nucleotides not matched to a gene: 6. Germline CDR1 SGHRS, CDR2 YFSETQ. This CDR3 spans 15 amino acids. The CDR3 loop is CASSLPGQGNYGYTF. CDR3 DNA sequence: TGCGCCAGCAGTCTCCCGGGACAGGGTAACTATGGCTACACCTTC.

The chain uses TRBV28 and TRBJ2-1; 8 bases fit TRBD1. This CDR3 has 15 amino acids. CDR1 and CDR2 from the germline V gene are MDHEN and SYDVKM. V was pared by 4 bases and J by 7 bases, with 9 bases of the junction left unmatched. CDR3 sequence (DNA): TGTGCCAGCAGTTCCTGGGACAGGACTCAAAATGAGCAGTTCTTC. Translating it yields CASSSWDRTQNEQFF.

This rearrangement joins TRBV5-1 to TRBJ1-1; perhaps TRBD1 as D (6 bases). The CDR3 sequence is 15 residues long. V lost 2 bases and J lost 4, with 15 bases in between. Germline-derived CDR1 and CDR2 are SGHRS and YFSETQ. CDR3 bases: TGCGCCAGCAGCTTAGGGGGAGGGGGATCCACTGAAGCTTTCTTT. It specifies CASSLGGGGSTEAFF.

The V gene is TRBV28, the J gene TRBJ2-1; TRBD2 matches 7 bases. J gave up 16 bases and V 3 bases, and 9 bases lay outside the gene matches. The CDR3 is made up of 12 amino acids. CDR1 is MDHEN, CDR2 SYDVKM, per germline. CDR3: CASSLRLAGEFF. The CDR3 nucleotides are TGTGCCAGCAGTTTGCGACTAGCCGGCGAATTCTTC.

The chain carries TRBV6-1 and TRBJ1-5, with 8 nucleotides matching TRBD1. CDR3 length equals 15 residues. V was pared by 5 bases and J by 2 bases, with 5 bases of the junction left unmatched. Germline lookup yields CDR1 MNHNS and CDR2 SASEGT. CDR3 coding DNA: TGTGCCAGCAGTTTAGACAGGGGAGGCAATCAGCCCCAGCATTTT. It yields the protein CASSLDRGGNQPQHF.

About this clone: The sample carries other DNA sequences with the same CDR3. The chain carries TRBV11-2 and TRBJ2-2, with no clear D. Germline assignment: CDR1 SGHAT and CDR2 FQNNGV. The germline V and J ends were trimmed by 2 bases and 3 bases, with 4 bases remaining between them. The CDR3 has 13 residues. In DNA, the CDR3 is TGTGCCAGCAGCTTAACAGACACCGGGGAGCTGTTTTTT. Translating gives CASSLTDTGELFF.

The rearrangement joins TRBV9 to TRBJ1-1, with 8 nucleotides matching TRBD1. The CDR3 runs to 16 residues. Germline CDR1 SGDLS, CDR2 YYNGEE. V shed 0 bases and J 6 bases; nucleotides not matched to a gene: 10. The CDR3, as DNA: TGTGCCAGCAGCGTAGTTCCAGGGGGCGTCGCGTCTGAAGCTTTCTTT. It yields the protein CASSVVPGGVASEAFF.

For the CDR3, the DNA is TGCGCCAGCAGCTTCGGACAGGAAGGGACAGATACGCAGTATTTT. Its protein is CASSFGQEGTDTQYF. V is TRBV5-1 and J is TRBJ2-3; 7 bases match TRBD1. CDR3 size: 15 residues. Germline-derived CDR1 and CDR2 are SGHRS and YFSETQ. V was clipped by 2 bases and J by 3 bases; unmatched bases: 6.

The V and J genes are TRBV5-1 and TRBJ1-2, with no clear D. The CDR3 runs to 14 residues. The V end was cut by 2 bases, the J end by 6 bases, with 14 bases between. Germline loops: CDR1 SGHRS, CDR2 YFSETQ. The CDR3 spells CASSLGQVEDGYTF. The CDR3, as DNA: TGCGCCAGCAGCTTAGGCCAGGTGGAGGATGGCTACACCTTC.

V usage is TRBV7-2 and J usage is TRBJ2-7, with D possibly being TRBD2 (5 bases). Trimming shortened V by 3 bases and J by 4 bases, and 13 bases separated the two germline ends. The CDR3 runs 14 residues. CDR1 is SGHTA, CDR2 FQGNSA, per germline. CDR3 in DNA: TGTGCCAGCAGCTTCAGTAGAGGGCTTTACGAGCAGTACTTC. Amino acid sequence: CASSFSRGLYEQYF.

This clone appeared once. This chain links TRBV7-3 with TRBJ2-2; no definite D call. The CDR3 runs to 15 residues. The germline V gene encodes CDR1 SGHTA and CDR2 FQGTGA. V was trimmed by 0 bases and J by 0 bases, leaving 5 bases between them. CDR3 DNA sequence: TGTGCCAGCAGCTTAACGCAGTCGAACACCGGGGAGCTGTTTTTT. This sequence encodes CASSLTQSNTGELFF. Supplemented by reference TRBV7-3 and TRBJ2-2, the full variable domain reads GAGVSQTPSNKVTEKGKYVELRCDPISGHTALYWYRQSLGQGPEFLIYFQGTGAADDSGLPNDRFFAVRPEGSVSTLKIQRTERGDSAVYLCASSLTQSNTGELFFGEGSRLTVL.

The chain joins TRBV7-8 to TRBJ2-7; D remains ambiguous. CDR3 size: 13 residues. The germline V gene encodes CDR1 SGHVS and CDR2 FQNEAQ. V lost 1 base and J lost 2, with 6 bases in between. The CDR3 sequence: CASSLGSAYEQYF. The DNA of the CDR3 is TGTGCCAGCAGCTTAGGGAGCGCCTACGAGCAGTACTTC.